This TCR beta chain comes out of a study of CD8 T cells in ankylosing spondylitis. TCRdb analysed the 5' RACE reads with MiXCR anew, one entry per CDR3 protein. This table has 350,000 or so distinct CDR3 sequences, roughly 11% appearing once. This clonotype was picked up many times. CDR3 length: 12 residues. V gave up 2 bases and J gave up 3 bases, with 4 bases separating them. CDR1 SGHRS and CDR2 YFSETQ come from the germline V gene. This receptor was obtained from a female donor with ankylosing spondylitis or in good health (not recorded which). Sequenced: blood, either unsorted or a sorted T cell fraction (not recorded which). The chain joins TRBV5-1 to TRBJ2-3; D not certain. CDR3 region: CASSFMTDTQYF. The CDR3 DNA follows: TGCGCCAGCAGCTTTATGACAGATACGCAGTATTTT. Looking up the rest from reference TRBV5-1 and TRBJ2-3 gives the full variable domain: KAGVTQTPRYLIKTRGQQVTLSCSPISGHRSVSWYQQTPGQGLQFLFEYFSETQRNKGNFPGRFSGRQFSNSRSEMNVSTLELGDSALYLCASSFMTDTQYFGPGTRLTVL.